A selection of T cell receptor beta chains follows, all from one sample in a study of T-cell reconstitution after alpha-beta-depleted transplantation in children. TCRdb reanalysed the PCR reads using MiXCR and keeps one entry per CDR3 protein. This sample has approximately 510,000 distinct CDR3 sequences, with approximately 16% found just once. The source material was PBMCs from the stem cell graft donor, sampled from the stem cell graft. The receptors were gathered from a human donor who donated a stem cell graft to a child with acute lymphoblastic leukemia. Each CDR3 is given with its conserved first and last residue. The order of the fields is J gene, clone size, V gene, D gene, CDR3 DNA, CDR3 protein. D genes are given only for firm matches. Rows give clone size only sometimes, using once, few, many, or a class for an expanded clone.

TRBJ1-1 NA TRBV11-2 NA TGTGCCAGCAGCTTGCCGACTGGAGTGAACACTGAAGCTTTCTTT CASSLPTGVNTEAFF
TRBJ2-1 few TRBV11-3 NA TGTGCCAGCAGCTTGGTGTCCTGGAGCTCCTACAATGAGCAGTTCTTC CASSLVSWSSYNEQFF
TRBJ2-2 NA TRBV30 NA TGTGCCGGGCTCATCGCCGGGGAGCTGTTTTTT CAGLIAGELFF
TRBJ2-1 NA TRBV13 NA TGTGCCAGCAGCCTCGGAGGATGGAGGCGGAACCCCTACAATGAGCAGTTCTTC CASSLGGWRRNPYNEQFF
TRBJ2-5 few TRBV28 TRBD2 TGTGCCAGCAGTTCCCTTCGGACTAGCGGGAGGTTGGAGACCCAGTACTTC CASSSLRTSGRLETQYF
TRBJ2-7 NA TRBV20-1 NA TGCAGTGCTAGAGATGGGGTAGCGCGAACCCATTCCTTCTACGAGCAGTACTTC CSARDGVARTHSFYEQYF
TRBJ1-1 NA TRBV6-1 NA TGTGCCAGTTTCGACAGCGCGTCGGAGAACACTGAAGCTTTCTTT CASFDSASENTEAFF
TRBJ1-2 NA TRBV21-1 NA TGTGCCAGACCGAACAGGGGACCCTCTGGCTACACCTTC CARPNRGPSGYTF
TRBJ1-1 NA TRBV6-2/TRBV6-3 TRBD1 TGTGCCAGCAGTTCCGAGTCTTACAGGGGGCGTGAAGCTTTCTTT CASSSESYRGREAFF
TRBJ1-5 few TRBV12-3/TRBV12-4 TRBD1 TGTGCCAGCAGTTTTGGGACAGCCTATAGCAATCAGCCCCAGCATTTT CASSFGTAYSNQPQHF
TRBJ2-1 many TRBV12-3/TRBV12-4 NA TGTGCCAGCAGCCCAGGACAGAGCTCCTACAATGAGCAGTTCTTC CASSPGQSSYNEQFF
TRBJ2-2 few TRBV9 TRBD2 TGTGCCAGCAGCGTAGTATTAGCGGGAGCGAGCGGGGAGCTGTTTTTT CASSVVLAGASGELFF
TRBJ1-2 few TRBV27 NA TGTGCCAGCAGTGTCGCCCTTGGACAGAACTTCTATGGCTACACCTTC CASSVALGQNFYGYTF
TRBJ2-7 few TRBV3-1 NA TGTGCCAGCAGCCAAGAAGGGACGAATCAGTACTTC CASSQEGTNQYF
TRBJ2-2 NA TRBV12-3/TRBV12-4 NA TGTGCCAGCAGTTCACCCGAATCGGGATTGAACACCGGGGAGCTGTTTTTT CASSSPESGLNTGELFF
TRBJ2-3 NA TRBV5-1 TRBD2 TGCGCCAGCAGCTCCGGACTAGCGGTTAGCACAGATACGCAGTATTTT CASSSGLAVSTDTQYF
TRBJ2-2 NA TRBV9 NA TGTACCCGGGGACTGTCCGGGGAGCTGTTTTTT CTRGLSGELFF
TRBJ2-3 NA TRBV20-1 TRBD2 TGCAGTGCTACATTACTAGCGCCCACAGATACGCAGTATTTT CSATLLAPTDTQYF
TRBJ2-2 NA TRBV18 NA TGTGCCAGCTCATGGGACGGATCCACCGGGGAGCTGTTTTTT CASSWDGSTGELFF
TRBJ2-1 few TRBV20-1 NA TGCAGTGCTAGAGTGAAAGGAGGGAGCCACAATGAGCAGTTCTTC CSARVKGGSHNEQFF
TRBJ2-7 NA TRBV6-1 TRBD2 TGTGCCAGCAGTCCGGTGGGACTAGCAAACGAGCAGTACTTC CASSPVGLANEQYF
TRBJ2-2 few TRBV6-1 NA TGTGCCAGCAGTGGCCGGTCGGCGTATAACACCGGGGAGCTGTTTTTT CASSGRSAYNTGELFF
TRBJ2-7 NA TRBV19 NA TGTGCCAGTAGTATAGCTCGGACCGCCTACGAGCAGTACTTC CASSIARTAYEQYF
TRBJ2-3 few TRBV5-5 NA TGTGCCAGCAGCTACCCCTTTGGGACAGATACGCAGTATTTT CASSYPFGTDTQYF
TRBJ2-5 many TRBV5-1 TRBD1 TGTGCCAGCAGCCGGGACAGGGGGGAGACCCAGTACTTC CASSRDRGETQYF
TRBJ2-1 NA TRBV4-2 NA TGTGCCAGCAGCCAGTGGGGGACGGTCCGGGGCTCCTACAATGAGCAGTTCTTC CASSQWGTVRGSYNEQFF
TRBJ2-7 few TRBV12-3/TRBV12-4 NA TGTGCCAGCAGGATGACAGGTTCCTACGAGCAGTACTTC CASRMTGSYEQYF
TRBJ2-2 NA TRBV5-1 TRBD2 TGCGCCAGCAGCCTAGCTAGAGCGGGAGGGCCGAACACCGGGGAGCTGTTTTTT CASSLARAGGPNTGELFF
TRBJ1-2 few TRBV6-1 NA TGTGCCAGCAGCCGGACGGTCGTTTGGGGAGCTAACTATGGCTACACCTTC CASSRTVVWGANYGYTF
TRBJ2-1 NA TRBV12-3/TRBV12-4 TRBD2 TGTGCCAGCAGTTCGGGGGGTGGCGGGAGGAGGAATGAGCAGTTCTTC CASSSGGGGRRNEQFF
TRBJ1-2 NA TRBV5-1 NA TGCGCCAGCAGCTTGGATCGCGGCTCCCTGAACTATGGCTACACCTTC CASSLDRGSLNYGYTF
TRBJ2-7 NA TRBV30 TRBD2 TGTGCCTGGAGGGCCGGGACTAGCGGTTCCTACGAGCAGTACTTC CAWRAGTSGSYEQYF
TRBJ2-7 NA TRBV10-3 NA TGTGCCATCAGCGGACTATCGGGGGAGCAGTACTTC CAISGLSGEQYF
TRBJ2-3 NA TRBV27 TRBD2 TGTGCCAGCAGTCTCCGAGGACTAGCGGGAGGTCCTAGCACAGATACGCAGTATTTT CASSLRGLAGGPSTDTQYF
TRBJ1-1 NA TRBV4-1 TRBD1 TGCGCCAGCAGCCTGTCGACAGGGTGGATACTGAACACTGAAGCTTTCTTT CASSLSTGWILNTEAFF
TRBJ1-4 NA TRBV7-9 NA TGTGCCAGCAGCTTTTCCGCCGAAAAACTGTTTTTT CASSFSAEKLFF
TRBJ2-1 few TRBV11-1 TRBD2 TGTGCCAGCAGCCCAGGACTAGCGGGAGGGCCTTTGGTAGATGAGCAGTTCTTC CASSPGLAGGPLVDEQFF
TRBJ1-1 many TRBV27 NA TGTGCCAGCAGTTCCTTAAAGGGGTCGGGAGCTGAAGCTTTCTTT CASSSLKGSGAEAFF
TRBJ2-6 few TRBV7-9 NA TGTGCCAGCACCCCCAGTCCTGGGGAGTCCGGGGCCAACGTCCTGACTTTC CASTPSPGESGANVLTF
TRBJ2-7 few TRBV13 TRBD2 TGTGCCAGCAGCTTAGGTAGCGGGAGGTTGGACGAGCAGTACTTC CASSLGSGRLDEQYF
TRBJ1-1 NA TRBV29-1 NA TGCAGCGGAACACCGGACAGACAGAACACTGAAGCTTTCTTT CSGTPDRQNTEAFF
TRBJ2-7 few TRBV7-8 NA TGTGCCAGCAGCCCAAGACGGGGCGGGGGCCCCTACGAGCAGTACTTC CASSPRRGGGPYEQYF
TRBJ1-2 NA TRBV6-2/TRBV6-3 NA TGTGCCAGCAGTTACGACACGGTGGGGTATGGCTACACCTTC CASSYDTVGYGYTF
TRBJ2-1 NA TRBV7-3 TRBD2 TGTGCCAGCAGCTCACGGGGGGGACTTGATGAGCAGTTCTTC CASSSRGGLDEQFF
TRBJ2-3 few TRBV25-1 TRBD2 TGTGCCAGCACGGCGGGAGACACAGATACGCAGTATTTT CASTAGDTDTQYF
TRBJ2-1 few TRBV3-1 NA TGTGCCACCGGACTAAATTACTACAATGAGCAGTTCTTC CATGLNYYNEQFF
TRBJ2-3 NA TRBV29-1 TRBD1 TGCAGCGTTGAAGACCAGGCGACAGGGGGCTTTAGCACAGATACGCAGTATTTT CSVEDQATGGFSTDTQYF
TRBJ2-3 NA TRBV9 TRBD1 TGTGCCAGCAGCGCATTAGGGACAGGGGCAGGGGATACGCAGTATTTT CASSALGTGAGDTQYF
TRBJ2-2 many TRBV15 TRBD1 TGTGCCACCAGCAGACCGGGACAGCCTGCAACCGGGGAGCTGTTTTTT CATSRPGQPATGELFF
TRBJ1-5 NA TRBV7-9 NA TGTGCCAGCACCACAACGGGTTTGGATCAGCCCCAGCATTTT CASTTTGLDQPQHF
TRBJ1-3 once TRBV5-5 NA TGTGCCAGCAGCTTTTCGGTTTGGGCTTCTGGAAACACCATATATTTT CASSFSVWASGNTIYF
TRBJ2-2 many TRBV4-1 NA TGCGCCAGCAGCCAAGATAAGGCAGGGAACACCGGGGAGCTGTTTTTT CASSQDKAGNTGELFF
TRBJ2-3 NA TRBV19 NA TGTGCCAGTAGCATCTACTTGGGGGCCACAGATACGCAGTATTTT CASSIYLGATDTQYF